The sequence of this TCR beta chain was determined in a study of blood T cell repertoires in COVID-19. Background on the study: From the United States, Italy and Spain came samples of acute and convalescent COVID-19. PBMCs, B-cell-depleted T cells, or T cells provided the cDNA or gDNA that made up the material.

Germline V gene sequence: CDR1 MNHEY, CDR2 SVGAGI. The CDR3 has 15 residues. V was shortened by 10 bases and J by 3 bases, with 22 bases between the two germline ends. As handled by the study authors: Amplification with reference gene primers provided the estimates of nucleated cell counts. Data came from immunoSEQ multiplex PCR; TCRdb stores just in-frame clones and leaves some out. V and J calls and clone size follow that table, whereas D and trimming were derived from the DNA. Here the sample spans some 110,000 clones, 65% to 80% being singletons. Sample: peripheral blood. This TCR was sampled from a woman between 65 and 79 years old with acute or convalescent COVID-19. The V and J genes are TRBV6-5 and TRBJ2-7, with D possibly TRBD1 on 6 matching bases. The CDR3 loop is CAIGGAGPLGYEQYF. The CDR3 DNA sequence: TGTGCCATAGGGGGTGCAGGTCCTTTGGGCTACGAGCAGTACTTC.